The text below deals with one T cell receptor (beta chain). Profiled with immunoSEQ multiplex PCR; TCRdb holds only in-frame clones, not every one. The sample has about 72,000 clones; roughly 92% are singletons. This sample was taken from a study of technical replicates of blood from a handful of donors. The CDR3 runs 14 residues. The V end lost 3 bases, the J end lost 4 bases, and 11 bases lay between the germline ends. Germline values: CDR1 SGDLS, CDR2 YYNGEE. This clonotype was sampled from a human donor in good health. The chain uses TRBV9 and TRBJ1-5; maybe TRBD1 (6 bases). The sample comprised T cells isolated from PBMCs. CDR3 sequence (DNA): TGTGCCAGCAGCGCAGGGGCAGAGAATCAGCCCCAGCATTTT. Translated, it gives CASSAGAENQPQHF.